This T cell receptor (beta chain) is from a study of metastatic and nonmetastatic thyroid tumors. On the study more broadly: Samples came from malignant and benign thyroid patients, and repertoires were compared across blood and tumor or nodule tissue.

Thyroid surgery had not been preceded by any treatment in any patient. The CDR3 is made up of 14 amino acids. Looked up from germline, CDR1 is MNHNS and CDR2 is SASEGT. V was pared by 3 bases and J by 0 bases, with 9 bases between. Per the authors' pipeline: For papillary thyroid cancer, a distant-metastasis classifier was constructed from CDR3 differences observed across clinicopathological groups. TCRdb re-analyzed the PCR reads using MiXCR. TCRdb, rather than the study authors, made the V and J calls. Of around 10,000 clones listed, around 30% are singletons. What was sequenced was tumor tissue. The rearrangement uses TRBV6-1 and TRBJ2-7; D is undetermined. This clonotype was obtained from a female donor with papillary thyroid cancer or a benign thyroid nodule (not recorded which). Some clones in this sample may be carry-over from other donors' samples. This chain's CDR3 is CASSDISNSYEQYF. Written as DNA, the CDR3 is TGTGCCAGCAGTGACATATCGAACTCCTACGAGCAGTACTTC.